The sequence of this TCR beta chain was determined in a study of cytomegalovirus exposure and HLA in healthy donors. Amplification used 60 Vbeta primers and 13 Jbeta primers. Generated by immunoSEQ multiplex PCR, the TCRdb table keeps only in-frame clones and is missing some. The data contain 150,000 to 200,000 clones, about three quarters of them singletons. This CDR3 is 16 amino acids long. The V and J ends lost 5 bases and 9 bases respectively, with 20 bases between them. Germline V gene sequence: CDR1 LGHNA, CDR2 YSLEER. The gene calls are TRBV4-3 and TRBJ1-6; possible D gene TRBD1, 6 bases. The origin of this receptor is a woman in her 50s in good health and CMV-seropositive. Sample: PBMCs. CDR3: CASSESGGGRGSPLHF. For the CDR3, the DNA is TGCGCCAGCAGCGAATCGGGGGGTGGCAGGGGTTCACCCCTCCACTTT.